This T cell receptor (beta chain) comes out of a study of spatial heterogeneity in lung cancer. The overall study: Those follow-up PBMC samples that were available underwent sequencing, at a median interval of approximately two years following resection. Study findings and constraints: At resection, ubiquitous expanded tumor TCRs appeared in blood more than at follow-up.

In its sample, this clonotype was seen many times. Its antigen is still unknown. The library protocol tagged each TCR cDNA with a unique molecular identifier. TCRdb ran MiXCR on the 5' RACE reads and lists one entry per CDR3 protein. The sample shows tens of thousands of distinct CDR3 sequences, 10% of them seen only once. Specified time point: blood at routine non-recurrence follow-up after resection. Tumor, nontumor lung or frozen PBMC supplied whole RNA that was sequenced unsorted. V dropped 5 bases and J dropped 5; count of bases not matched to a gene: 16. The CDR3 length is 17 residues. Germline V gene sequence: CDR1 SEHNR, CDR2 FQNEAQ (reference sequence).

The J gene is TRBJ2-3, the V gene TRBV7-9; 7 bases agree with TRBD1. This specimen consisted of PBMCs, obtained at follow-up. This receptor was obtained from a female donor with early-stage non-small cell lung cancer. The CDR3 nucleotides read TGTGCCAGCAGCCCCGACAGGGTTGGTGTCGATCTAGATACGCAGTATTTT. Protein: CASSPDRVGVDLDTQYF.